A selection of T cell receptor beta chains follows, all from one sample in a study of cytomegalovirus exposure and HLA in healthy donors. The table came from immunoSEQ multiplex PCR; TCRdb's copy has only in-frame clones and leaves some out. The profile covers about 170,000 clones, with over 60% appearing a single time and about 2.3% taken by the ten largest. Sequencing input: PBMCs. Receptors were obtained from a woman between 50 and 59 years old in good health and CMV-seronegative. CDR3s include the opening cysteine and the closing phenylalanine or tryptophan. Each record gives: D gene, clone size, J gene, V gene, CDR3 DNA, CDR3 protein. The D gene is left open where the match is weak. The listing skips clone size in some rows; elsewhere it reads once, few, many or a size class.

D gene: TRBD1; clone size: -; J gene: TRBJ1-2; V gene: TRBV18; CDR3 DNA: TGTGCCAGCAGGGACAGGGGCCCGGATGGCTACACCTTC; CDR3 protein: CASRDRGPDGYTF
D gene: -; clone size: -; J gene: TRBJ1-4; V gene: TRBV5-4; CDR3 DNA: TGTGCCAGCAGCTTGGGTCAGGGAGGAGAAAAACTGTTTTTT; CDR3 protein: CASSLGQGGEKLFF
D gene: TRBD2; clone size: -; J gene: TRBJ2-1; V gene: TRBV10-1; CDR3 DNA: TGCGCCAGCACCGATACCCTGACTAGCGGGAGGGTTCCCACCTACAATGAGCAGTTCTTC; CDR3 protein: CASTDTLTSGRVPTYNEQFF
D gene: TRBD1; clone size: -; J gene: TRBJ2-1; V gene: TRBV7-2; CDR3 DNA: TGTGCCAGCAGCTTGACAGGGGTCAATGAGCAGTTCTTC; CDR3 protein: CASSLTGVNEQFF
D gene: -; clone size: -; J gene: TRBJ1-5; V gene: TRBV7-2; CDR3 DNA: TGTGCCAGCAGCTTAGCGAGGAGGACCAGCAATCAGCCCCAGCATTTT; CDR3 protein: CASSLARRTSNQPQHF
D gene: -; clone size: -; J gene: TRBJ1-5; V gene: TRBV30; CDR3 DNA: TGTGCCTGGAGTGTACGGGGTAATCAGCCCCAGCATTTT; CDR3 protein: CAWSVRGNQPQHF
D gene: TRBD2; clone size: -; J gene: TRBJ2-5; V gene: TRBV7-2; CDR3 DNA: TGTGCCAGCAGCCCGGCTAGCGGGGGGACAGTCGGGACCCAGTACTTC; CDR3 protein: CASSPASGGTVGTQYF
D gene: TRBD2; clone size: -; J gene: TRBJ2-7; V gene: TRBV5-1; CDR3 DNA: TGCGCCAGCAGCGCGCTAGCGGAGAGCTCCTACGAGCAGTACTTC; CDR3 protein: CASSALAESSYEQYF
D gene: -; clone size: -; J gene: TRBJ1-3; V gene: TRBV7-9; CDR3 DNA: TGTGCCAGCAGCTTAGCCCCTTTGGGAGGGGCTGGAAACACCATATATTTT; CDR3 protein: CASSLAPLGGAGNTIYF
D gene: TRBD1; clone size: -; J gene: TRBJ2-6; V gene: TRBV5-4; CDR3 DNA: TGTGCCAGCAGCACTGGACAGGGGAGAAGCTCTGGGGCCAACGTCCTGACTTTC; CDR3 protein: CASSTGQGRSSGANVLTF
D gene: TRBD2; clone size: -; J gene: TRBJ2-5; V gene: TRBV4-3; CDR3 DNA: TGCGCCAGCAGCCAAGATCTTGCGGGAGGGGTAGAGACCCAGTACTTC; CDR3 protein: CASSQDLAGGVETQYF
D gene: -; clone size: -; J gene: TRBJ1-1; V gene: TRBV6-1; CDR3 DNA: TGTGCCAGCCACAGGGACATGAACACTGAAGCTTTCTTT; CDR3 protein: CASHRDMNTEAFF
D gene: TRBD1; clone size: -; J gene: TRBJ1-2; V gene: TRBV19; CDR3 DNA: TGTGCCAGTAGTATAGGGGGACAGGGTGTCTATGGCTACACCTTC; CDR3 protein: CASSIGGQGVYGYTF
D gene: -; clone size: -; J gene: TRBJ2-1; V gene: TRBV21-1; CDR3 DNA: TGTGCCAGCAGCTCAAGCGGGACGGGGCCACACAATGAGCAGTTCTTC; CDR3 protein: CASSSSGTGPHNEQFF
D gene: TRBD1; clone size: -; J gene: TRBJ1-2; V gene: TRBV6-4; CDR3 DNA: TGTGCCAGCAGTGACGAGCAGGGGGCGCCTTACTATGGCTACACCTTC; CDR3 protein: CASSDEQGAPYYGYTF
D gene: TRBD1; clone size: -; J gene: TRBJ2-2; V gene: TRBV4-2; CDR3 DNA: TGTGCCAGCAGCCAAGATCTCCCCGGGACAGGGAACACCGGGGAGCTGTTTTTT; CDR3 protein: CASSQDLPGTGNTGELFF
D gene: TRBD1; clone size: -; J gene: TRBJ1-4; V gene: TRBV6-6; CDR3 DNA: TGTGCCAGCAGCCGTGACAGGGGTAATGAAAAACTGTTTTTT; CDR3 protein: CASSRDRGNEKLFF
D gene: TRBD2; clone size: -; J gene: TRBJ2-1; V gene: TRBV7-8; CDR3 DNA: TGTGCCAGCAGCTTAGGACTAGCGGGACCCTATTCCTACAATGAGCAGTTCTTC; CDR3 protein: CASSLGLAGPYSYNEQFF
D gene: TRBD2; clone size: -; J gene: TRBJ2-7; V gene: TRBV7-9; CDR3 DNA: TGTTCCAGCAGCTTAGCCTTAGCGGGAGTTTCTTACGAGCAGTACTTC; CDR3 protein: CSSSLALAGVSYEQYF
D gene: -; clone size: -; J gene: TRBJ1-5; V gene: TRBV5-6; CDR3 DNA: TGTGCCAGCAGCTTGGGGGCTGGCGGGCGGGGCAATCAGCCCCAGCATTTT; CDR3 protein: CASSLGAGGRGNQPQHF
D gene: TRBD1; clone size: -; J gene: TRBJ1-5; V gene: TRBV7-8; CDR3 DNA: TGTGCCAGCAGCCCTTTAAGGGACAGGGGGTCGGGTCAGCCCCAGCATTTT; CDR3 protein: CASSPLRDRGSGQPQHF
D gene: -; clone size: -; J gene: TRBJ1-2; V gene: TRBV30; CDR3 DNA: TGTGCCTGGAGCGTTGGTTGGGGGGGTGGCTACACCTTC; CDR3 protein: CAWSVGWGGGYTF
D gene: TRBD1; clone size: -; J gene: TRBJ2-7; V gene: TRBV2; CDR3 DNA: TGTGCCAGCAGTGTAGGGGGCCTCTACGAGCAGTACTTC; CDR3 protein: CASSVGGLYEQYF
D gene: -; clone size: -; J gene: TRBJ1-6; V gene: TRBV7-2; CDR3 DNA: TGTGCCAGCAACCCTTATACGGGGAATTCACCCCTCCACTTT; CDR3 protein: CASNPYTGNSPLHF
D gene: TRBD1; clone size: -; J gene: TRBJ1-3; V gene: TRBV5-1; CDR3 DNA: TGCGCCAGCAGCCTCCAAACCGGGACAGGGGGCAGAGTAGCTGGAAACACCATATATTTT; CDR3 protein: CASSLQTGTGGRVAGNTIYF
D gene: TRBD2; clone size: few; J gene: TRBJ2-5; V gene: TRBV27; CDR3 DNA: TGTGCCAGCAGTTCCGCGGGGGGGAGAAAGACCCAGTACTTC; CDR3 protein: CASSSAGGRKTQYF
D gene: -; clone size: -; J gene: TRBJ2-5; V gene: TRBV19; CDR3 DNA: TGTGCCAGTAGTATAGGAGGGCTGGGCCTAGAGACCCAGTACTTC; CDR3 protein: CASSIGGLGLETQYF
D gene: -; clone size: -; J gene: TRBJ1-1; V gene: TRBV28; CDR3 DNA: TGTGCCAGCAGTCCCCCGGGAGGGATTGCTGAAGCTTTCTTT; CDR3 protein: CASSPPGGIAEAFF
D gene: -; clone size: -; J gene: TRBJ2-7; V gene: TRBV7-3; CDR3 DNA: TGTGCCAGCAGCTCCCGAGGGCGGGGACCCTACGAGCAGTACTTC; CDR3 protein: CASSSRGRGPYEQYF
D gene: TRBD1; clone size: -; J gene: TRBJ1-6; V gene: TRBV5-1; CDR3 DNA: TGCGCCAGCAGCGCCGGACAGGGGGCGGATTCACCCCTCCACTTT; CDR3 protein: CASSAGQGADSPLHF
D gene: TRBD2; clone size: -; J gene: TRBJ2-7; V gene: TRBV5-6; CDR3 DNA: TGTGCCAGCGGACCGGGACTAGACTACGAGCAGTACTTC; CDR3 protein: CASGPGLDYEQYF
D gene: -; clone size: few; J gene: TRBJ2-7; V gene: TRBV5-1; CDR3 DNA: TGCGCCAGCAGCTTTAGGTCAGGGAACGAGCAGTACTTC; CDR3 protein: CASSFRSGNEQYF
D gene: -; clone size: -; J gene: TRBJ1-1; V gene: TRBV5-6; CDR3 DNA: TGTGCCAGCAGCTTGAGAGGGCGGGGGAACACTGAAGCTTTCTTT; CDR3 protein: CASSLRGRGNTEAFF
D gene: -; clone size: -; J gene: TRBJ2-4; V gene: TRBV2; CDR3 DNA: TGTGCCAGGAGTGGGGCAGGGGTTGCCAAAAACATTCAGTACTTC; CDR3 protein: CARSGAGVAKNIQYF
D gene: TRBD2; clone size: -; J gene: TRBJ2-3; V gene: TRBV7-8; CDR3 DNA: TGTGCCAGCAGCTTAGACTCCCTCTTAGCGGGATCAGCAGATACGCAGTATTTT; CDR3 protein: CASSLDSLLAGSADTQYF
D gene: -; clone size: -; J gene: TRBJ2-1; V gene: TRBV7-6; CDR3 DNA: TGTGCCAGCAGCACGGGGACTCCTCATAGCTCCTACAATGAGCAGTTCTTC; CDR3 protein: CASSTGTPHSSYNEQFF